Shown below are 20 T cell receptor beta chains from a single sample sequenced in a study of blood T cell repertoires in COVID-19. Clones were sequenced by immunoSEQ multiplex PCR, and TCRdb holds only the in-frame ones, with some missing. Seen here are tens of thousands of clones, roughly 86% observed once, and the top ten hold 12%. The sample comprised peripheral blood. The receptors were gathered from a man between 65 and 85 years old with active COVID-19.

The chain links TRBV5-1 to TRBJ1-6; 7 bases line up with TRBD1. Trimming took 0 bases from V and 11 from J; bases not matched to a gene: 8. Looked up from germline, CDR1 is SGHRS and CDR2 is YFSETQ. This CDR3 is 15 amino acids long. Written as DNA, the CDR3 is TGCGCCAGCAGCTTGGCGCAGACAGGGAGAACACCCCTCCACTTT. Translating it yields CASSLAQTGRTPLHF.

The count of this clone is one. This rearrangement joins TRBV29-1 to TRBJ1-5; the match to TRBD1 covers 8 bases. The germline V gene has CDR1 SQVTM and CDR2 ANQGSEA. The trim removed 6 bases at V and 4 bases at J, leaving 5 bases unmatched. The CDR3 extends over 13 amino acids. The CDR3 is CSVANRGNQPQHF. The CDR3 DNA reads TGCAGCGTAGCTAACAGGGGGAATCAGCCCCAGCATTTT.

The sample holds one count of this clone. This chain joins TRBV6-5 and TRBJ1-1, with 8 bases that match TRBD1. CDR3 length equals 13 residues. Looked up from germline, CDR1 is MNHEY and CDR2 is SVGAGI. Trimming cost V 3 bases and J 5 bases; bases outside gene matches: 2. DNA of the CDR3: TGTGCCAGCAGTTATTACAGGGGGACTGAAGCTTTCTTT. This gives the protein CASSYYRGTEAFF.

The chain combines TRBV6-1 with TRBJ2-3; D possibly corresponds to TRBD1 (6 bases). The V and J ends lost 0 bases and 9 bases respectively, with 16 bases between them. Germline V gene sequence: CDR1 MNHNS, CDR2 SASEGT. The CDR3 contains 15 residues. The CDR3 sequence is CASSEAVGAGWTQYF. Here the CDR3 DNA reads TGTGCCAGCAGTGAAGCGGTGGGGGCCGGTTGGACGCAGTATTTT.

The V and J genes are TRBV5-4 and TRBJ1-2; 8 nucleotides align to TRBD1. Unmatched junction bases numbered 5, after V lost 3 bases and J lost 7 bases. Germline-derived CDR1 and CDR2 are SGHNT and YYREEE (reference sequence). This CDR3 comprises 13 residues. In DNA, the CDR3 is TGTGCCAGCAGCTCCGACAGGGGTGGTGGCTACACCTTC. Translated, it gives CASSSDRGGGYTF.

The genes are TRBV25-1 and TRBJ1-1, with D perhaps matching TRBD1 (5 bases). The germline gives CDR1 MGHDK, CDR2 SYGVNS. V gave up 7 bases and J gave up 5 bases, with 11 bases separating them. The CDR3 covers 12 residues. The CDR3 loop is CASTLGGTEAFF. The CDR3 DNA reads TGTGCCAGCACCCTGGGGGGGACTGAAGCTTTCTTT.

The chain is built from TRBV5-1 and TRBJ2-3; 12 bases are shared with TRBD2. CDR1 SGHRS and CDR2 YFSETQ come from the germline V gene. The CDR3 length is 17 residues. J lost 1 base, V lost 0 bases, and 3 bases had no gene match. The CDR3 loop is CASSLVLAGGRTDTQYF. CDR3 nucleotide sequence: TGCGCCAGCAGCTTGGTGCTAGCGGGGGGGCGCACAGATACGCAGTATTTT.

The rearrangement joins TRBV20-1 to TRBJ2-2, with TRBD1 identical over 8 bases. V was clipped by 3 bases and J by 5 bases; unmatched bases: 8. The length of the CDR3 is 15 residues. Germline CDR1 is DFQATT and CDR2 is SNEGSKA (reference sequence). The CDR3 sequence: CSASKGQGRTGELFF. CDR3 sequence (DNA): TGCAGTGCTAGTAAAGGACAGGGAAGAACCGGGGAGCTGTTTTTT.

The J gene is TRBJ1-5, the V gene TRBV6-2 or TRBV6-3; D is unresolved. CDR1 and CDR2 (germline): MNHEY, SVGEGT. CDR3 size: 14 residues. V lost 2 bases, J lost 0 bases, and 5 bases lay in between. This CDR3 is CASSYSYSNQPQHF. The CDR3 DNA reads TGTGCCAGCAGTTACAGCTATAGCAATCAGCCCCAGCATTTT.

J is TRBJ1-1 and V is TRBV7-2, with D unclear. CDR1 and CDR2 (germline): SGHTA, FQGNSA. Trimming removed 7 bases at V and 1 base at J, with 13 bases between. CDR3 size: 14 residues. The CDR3 bases are TGTGCCAGCACCATAGGAGTGTGGAACACTGAAGCTTTCTTT. Protein sequence: CASTIGVWNTEAFF.

The rearrangement joins TRBV19 to TRBJ1-2; 7 nucleotides line up with TRBD1. CDR3 length equals 14 residues. After removal of 5 bases from V and 7 bases from J, the junction contained 10 bases not matched to a gene. Germline loops: CDR1 LNHDA, CDR2 SQIVND (reference sequence). CDR3 region: CASSVDREDAGYTF. The CDR3 nucleotides read TGTGCCAGTAGTGTCGACAGGGAAGACGCTGGCTACACCTTC.

V is TRBV19 and J is TRBJ2-3, with 8 bases identical to TRBD1. The germline V gene has CDR1 LNHDA and CDR2 SQIVND (reference sequence). The CDR3 consists of 16 residues. Trimming cost V 7 bases and J 3 bases; bases outside gene matches: 12. CDR3 in DNA: TGTGCCAGTAAAACGACAGGGGTGAAAGGGACAGATACGCAGTATTTT. Protein sequence: CASKTTGVKGTDTQYF.

This chain connects TRBV19 to TRBJ2-4; the D gene is possibly TRBD1 (7 bases). CDR1 is LNHDA and CDR2 is SQIVND in the germline V gene (reference sequence). Trimming removed 3 bases from V and 0 bases from J, with 12 bases in between. The CDR3 extends over 16 amino acids. As DNA, the CDR3 is TGTGCCAGTAGTATTCCAGGGGGGCTAGCCAAAAACATTCAGTACTTC. Residues: CASSIPGGLAKNIQYF.

The rearrangement joins TRBV7-9 to TRBJ1-6, with D possibly TRBD1 on 5 matching bases. Per the germline V gene, CDR1 is SEHNR and CDR2 is FQNEAQ (reference sequence). The CDR3 contains 15 residues. The V and J ends lost 3 bases and 7 bases respectively, with 13 bases between them. The CDR3 loop reads CASSLDTVRNSPLHF. CDR3 sequence (DNA): TGTGCCAGCAGCTTGGACACGGTGAGGAATTCACCCCTCCACTTT.

This clone has a handful of counts. The chain couples TRBV18 to TRBJ2-7; no clear D. CDR1 and CDR2 from the germline V gene are KGHSH and LQKENI. The CDR3 runs 12 residues. V was shortened by 3 bases and J by 6 bases, with 9 bases between the two germline ends. The CDR3, as DNA: TGTGCCAGCTCACCTGGTCCGGTCGAGCAGTACTTC. As protein: CASSPGPVEQYF.

The chain carries TRBV5-1 and TRBJ1-2, with 7 positions matching TRBD1. Trimming removed 3 bases from V and 2 bases from J; junction bases left unmatched: 4. Germline V lookup: CDR1 SGHRS, CDR2 YFSETQ. The CDR3 sequence is 14 residues long. CDR3 coding DNA: TGCGCCAGCAGCTCGGGACAGACGAACTATGGCTACACCTTC. Translation gives CASSSGQTNYGYTF.

The CDR3 region is CASSLGGTGLIETQYF. The CDR3, as DNA: TGCGCCAGCAGCTTGGGTGGGACAGGGTTAATAGAGACCCAGTACTTC. The gene calls are TRBV5-1 and TRBJ2-5; 9 bases line up with TRBD1. This CDR3 spans 16 amino acids. Germline assignment: CDR1 SGHRS and CDR2 YFSETQ. The trim removed 0 bases at V and 4 bases at J, leaving 7 bases unmatched.

The chain combines TRBV3-1 (or the pseudogene TRBV3-2) with TRBJ2-2, with D perhaps matching TRBD2 (5 bases). Trimming stripped 5 bases from V and 7 bases from J, with 8 bases between. Germline CDR1 reads LGHDT; CDR2 reads YNNKEL (reference sequence). The CDR3 totals 12 residues. The CDR3 DNA follows: TGTGCCAGCAGCATCGGGATCGGGGAGCTGTTTTTT. Residues: CASSIGIGELFF.

This rearrangement joins TRBV11-2 to TRBJ2-1; tentatively, D is TRBD1 (5 bases). This CDR3 region has 15 residues. The germline V gene encodes CDR1 SGHAT and CDR2 FQNNGV. Trimming took 5 bases from V and 1 from J, leaving 12 bases between them. CDR3 in DNA: TGTGCCAGCAGCCCCAGGGCTCCTTCCTACAATGAGCAGTTCTTC. It yields the protein CASSPRAPSYNEQFF.

V and J are TRBV6-5 and TRBJ1-3; D is ambiguous. The germline CDR1 and CDR2 sequences are MNHEY and SVGAGI. Trimming removed 2 bases at V and 0 bases at J, with 5 bases between. This CDR3 has 14 residues. CDR3 residues: CASSYSISGNTIYF. CDR3 nucleotide sequence: TGTGCCAGCAGTTACAGCATCTCTGGAAACACCATATATTTT.